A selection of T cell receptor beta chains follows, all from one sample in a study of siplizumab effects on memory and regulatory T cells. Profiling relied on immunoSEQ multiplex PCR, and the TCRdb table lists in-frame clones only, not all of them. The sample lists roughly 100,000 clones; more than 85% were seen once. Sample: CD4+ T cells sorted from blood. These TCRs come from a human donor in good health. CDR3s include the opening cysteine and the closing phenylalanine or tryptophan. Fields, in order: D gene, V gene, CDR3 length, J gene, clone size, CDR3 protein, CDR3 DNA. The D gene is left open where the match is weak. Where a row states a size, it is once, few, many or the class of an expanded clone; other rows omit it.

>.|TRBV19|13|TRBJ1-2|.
CASNVGRHYGYTF
TGTGCCAGTAATGTGGGTCGGCACTATGGCTACACCTTC
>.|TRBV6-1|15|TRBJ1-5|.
CASSEAQGPNQPQHF
TGTGCCAGCAGTGAAGCGCAGGGCCCTAATCAGCCCCAGCATTTT
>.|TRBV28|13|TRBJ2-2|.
CASIVSFTGELFF
TGTGCCAGCATAGTAAGCTTTACCGGGGAGCTGTTTTTT
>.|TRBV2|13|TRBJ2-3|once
CASSSDTKPTLYF
TGTGCCAGCAGTTCCGACACAAAACCTACCCTGTATTTT
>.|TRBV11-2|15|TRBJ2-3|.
CASSHAGTSTDTQYF
TGTGCCAGCAGCCATGCCGGGACTAGCACAGATACGCAGTATTTT
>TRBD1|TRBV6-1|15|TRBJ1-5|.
CASSEMTGPAWPQHF
TGTGCCAGCAGTGAAATGACAGGGCCGGCGTGGCCCCAGCATTTT
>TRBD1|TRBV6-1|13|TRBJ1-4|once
CASEGQYNEKLFF
TGTGCCAGCGAGGGACAGTATAATGAAAAACTGTTTTTT
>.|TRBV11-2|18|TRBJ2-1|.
CASSLATRGVPQYNEQFF
TGTGCCAGCAGCTTAGCTACCCGGGGCGTACCGCAATACAATGAGCAGTTCTTC
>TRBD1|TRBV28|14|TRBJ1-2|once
CASSTLGTGDGYTF
TGTGCCAGCAGTACCCTTGGGACAGGGGATGGCTACACCTTC
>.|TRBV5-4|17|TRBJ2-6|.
CASSEMSRQSGANVLTF
TGTGCCAGCAGCGAAATGAGCCGACAGTCTGGGGCCAACGTCCTGACTTTC
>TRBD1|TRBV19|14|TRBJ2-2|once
CASNSRGYTGELFF
TGTGCCAGTAATAGCAGGGGGTACACCGGGGAGCTGTTTTTT
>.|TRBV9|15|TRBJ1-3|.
CASSVSRGAGNTIYF
TGTGCCAGCAGCGTTTCCAGGGGCGCTGGAAACACCATATATTTT
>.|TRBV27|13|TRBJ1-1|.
CASSLQMNTEAFF
TGTGCCAGCAGTTTACAGATGAACACTGAAGCTTTCTTT
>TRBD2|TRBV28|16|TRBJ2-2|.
CASTHKTSGNTGELFF
TGTGCCAGCACCCACAAGACTAGCGGGAACACCGGGGAGCTGTTTTTT
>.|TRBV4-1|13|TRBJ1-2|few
CASSQDLRPVHTF
TGCGCCAGCAGCCAAGATCTTCGTCCGGTCCACACCTTC
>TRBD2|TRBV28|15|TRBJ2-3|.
CASSLVAGEGDTQYF
TGTGCCAGCAGTTTAGTGGCGGGAGAGGGAGATACGCAGTATTTT
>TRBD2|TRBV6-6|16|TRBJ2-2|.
CASQRGTQPNTGELFF
TGTGCCAGCCAGCGGGGCACACAGCCGAACACCGGGGAGCTGTTTTTT
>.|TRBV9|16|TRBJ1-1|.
CASSGRLSRGNTEAFF
TGTGCCAGCAGCGGGAGGTTATCCCGAGGGAACACTGAAGCTTTCTTT
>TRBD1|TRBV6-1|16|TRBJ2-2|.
CASSGRQGAITGELFF
TGTGCCAGCAGTGGAAGACAGGGGGCTATAACCGGGGAGCTGTTTTTT
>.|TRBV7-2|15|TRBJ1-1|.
CASSFLFGGNTEAFF
TGTGCCAGCAGCTTCTTGTTCGGAGGGAACACTGAAGCTTTCTTT
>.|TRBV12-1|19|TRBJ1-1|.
CASSPLLQGRQSLNTEAFF
TGTGCCAGCAGCCCCCTGTTGCAGGGTCGTCAGAGCCTGAACACTGAAGCTTTCTTT
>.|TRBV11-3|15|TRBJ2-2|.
CASSLARSVTGELFF
TGTGCCAGCAGCTTAGCTAGAAGCGTAACCGGGGAGCTGTTTTTT